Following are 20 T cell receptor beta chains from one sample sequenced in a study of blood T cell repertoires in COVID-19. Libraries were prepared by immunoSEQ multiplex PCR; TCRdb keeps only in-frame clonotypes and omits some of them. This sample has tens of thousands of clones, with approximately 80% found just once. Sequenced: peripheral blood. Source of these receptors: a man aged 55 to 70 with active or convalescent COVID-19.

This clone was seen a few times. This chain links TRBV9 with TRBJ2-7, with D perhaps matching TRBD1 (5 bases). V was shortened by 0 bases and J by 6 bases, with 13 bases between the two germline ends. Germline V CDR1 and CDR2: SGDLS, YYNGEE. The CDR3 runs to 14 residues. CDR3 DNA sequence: TGTGCCAGCAGCGTAGAGGCCCCAGGGCTCGAGCAGTACTTC. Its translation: CASSVEAPGLEQYF. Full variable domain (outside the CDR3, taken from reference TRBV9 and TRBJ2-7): DSGVTQTPKHLITATGQRVTLRCSPRSGDLSVYWYQQSLDQGLQFLIQYYNGEERAKGNILERFSAQQFPDLHSELNLSSLELGDSALYFCASSVEAPGLEQYFGPGTRLTVT.

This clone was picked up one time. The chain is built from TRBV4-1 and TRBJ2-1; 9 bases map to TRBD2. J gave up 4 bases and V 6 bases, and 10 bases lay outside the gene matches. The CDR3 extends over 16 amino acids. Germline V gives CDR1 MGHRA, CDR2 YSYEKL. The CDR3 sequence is CASRRERGARYNEQFF. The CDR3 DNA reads TGCGCCAGCAGGCGCGAGCGGGGGGCTCGATACAATGAGCAGTTCTTC.

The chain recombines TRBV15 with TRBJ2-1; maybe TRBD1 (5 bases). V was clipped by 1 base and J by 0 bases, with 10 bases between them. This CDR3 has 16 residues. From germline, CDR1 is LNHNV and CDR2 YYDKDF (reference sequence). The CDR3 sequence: CATSRGGSASYNEQFF. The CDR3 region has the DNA TGTGCCACCAGCAGAGGGGGCTCAGCCTCCTACAATGAGCAGTTCTTC.

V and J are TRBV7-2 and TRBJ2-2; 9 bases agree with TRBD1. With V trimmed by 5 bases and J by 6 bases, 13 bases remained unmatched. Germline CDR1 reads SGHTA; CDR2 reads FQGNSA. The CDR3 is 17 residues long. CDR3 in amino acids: CASSPQPGTGRAGELFF. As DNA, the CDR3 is TGTGCCAGCAGCCCCCAACCAGGGACAGGGAGGGCCGGGGAGCTGTTTTTT.

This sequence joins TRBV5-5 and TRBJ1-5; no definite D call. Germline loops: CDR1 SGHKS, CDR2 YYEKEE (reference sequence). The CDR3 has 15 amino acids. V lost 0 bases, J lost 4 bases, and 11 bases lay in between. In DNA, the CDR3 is TGTGCCAGCAGCTTGGACAGTTTAGGAAATCAGCCCCAGCATTTT. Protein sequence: CASSLDSLGNQPQHF.

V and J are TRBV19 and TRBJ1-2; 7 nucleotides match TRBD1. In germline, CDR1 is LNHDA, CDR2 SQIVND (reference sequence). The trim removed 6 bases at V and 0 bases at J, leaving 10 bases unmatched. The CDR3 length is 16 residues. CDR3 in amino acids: CASSGGTATSNYGYTF. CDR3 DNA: TGTGCCAGTAGCGGCGGGACAGCAACCTCTAACTATGGCTACACCTTC.

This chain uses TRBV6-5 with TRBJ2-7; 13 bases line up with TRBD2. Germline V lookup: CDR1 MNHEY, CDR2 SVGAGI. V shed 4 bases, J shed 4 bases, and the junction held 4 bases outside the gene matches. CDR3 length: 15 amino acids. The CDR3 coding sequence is TGTGCCAGCAGTTTGCGGACTAGCGGGGGATACGAGCAGTACTTC. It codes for CASSLRTSGGYEQYF.

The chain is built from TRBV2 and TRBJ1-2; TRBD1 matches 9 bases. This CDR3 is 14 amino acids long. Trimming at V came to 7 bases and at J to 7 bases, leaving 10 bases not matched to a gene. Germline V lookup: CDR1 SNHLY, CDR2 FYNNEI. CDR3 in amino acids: CASKPGTGSSGYTF. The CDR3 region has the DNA TGTGCCAGCAAACCCGGGACAGGGTCGTCTGGCTACACCTTC.

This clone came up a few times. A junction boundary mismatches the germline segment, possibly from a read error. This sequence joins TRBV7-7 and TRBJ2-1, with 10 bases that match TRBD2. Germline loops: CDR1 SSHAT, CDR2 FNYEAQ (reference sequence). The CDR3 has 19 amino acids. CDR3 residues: CASSNSGGASASCYNEQFF. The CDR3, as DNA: TGTGCTAGCAGCAACAGCGGGGGGGCTTCAGCCTCTTGTTACAATGAGCAGTTCTTC.

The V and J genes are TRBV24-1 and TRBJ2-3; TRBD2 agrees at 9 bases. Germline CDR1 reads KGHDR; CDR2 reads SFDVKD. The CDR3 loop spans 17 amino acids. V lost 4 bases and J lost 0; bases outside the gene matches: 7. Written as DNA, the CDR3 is TGTGCCACCAGTGAGGAAACTAGCGGGCCCAGCACAGATACGCAGTATTTT. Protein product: CATSEETSGPSTDTQYF.

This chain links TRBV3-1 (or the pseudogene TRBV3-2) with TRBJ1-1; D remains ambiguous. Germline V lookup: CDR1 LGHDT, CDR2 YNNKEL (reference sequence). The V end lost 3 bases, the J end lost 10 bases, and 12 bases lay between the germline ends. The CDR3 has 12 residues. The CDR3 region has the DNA TGTGCCAGCAGCCAGACGGACCGGGGAGCTTTCTTT. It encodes CASSQTDRGAFF.

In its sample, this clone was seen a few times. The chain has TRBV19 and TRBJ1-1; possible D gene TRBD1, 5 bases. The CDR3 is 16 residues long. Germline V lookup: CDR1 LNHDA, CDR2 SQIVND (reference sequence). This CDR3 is CAGKFSVFRDSTEAFF. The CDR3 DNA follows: TGTGCTGGAAAATTCTCCGTTTTCCGGGACTCAACTGAAGCTTTCTTT.

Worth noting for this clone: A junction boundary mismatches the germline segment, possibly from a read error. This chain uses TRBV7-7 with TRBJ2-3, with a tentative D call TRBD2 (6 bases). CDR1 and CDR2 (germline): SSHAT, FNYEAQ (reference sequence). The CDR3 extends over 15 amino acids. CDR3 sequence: CASSYRDSSTDTQYF. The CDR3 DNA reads TGTGCTAGCAGTTACCGGGACTCAAGCACAGATACGCAGTATTTT.

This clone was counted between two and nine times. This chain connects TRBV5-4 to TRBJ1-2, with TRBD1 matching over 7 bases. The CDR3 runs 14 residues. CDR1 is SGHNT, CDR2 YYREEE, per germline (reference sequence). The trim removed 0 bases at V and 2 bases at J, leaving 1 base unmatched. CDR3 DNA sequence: TGTGCCAGCAGCTTGGTGGGACAGAACTATGGCTACACCTTC. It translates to CASSLVGQNYGYTF.

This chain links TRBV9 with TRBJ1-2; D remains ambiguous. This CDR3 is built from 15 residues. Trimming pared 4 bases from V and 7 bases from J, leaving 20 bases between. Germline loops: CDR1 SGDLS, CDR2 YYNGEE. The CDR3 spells CASSSSRVSLVGYTF. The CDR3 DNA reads TGTGCCAGCAGCTCATCCCGGGTCTCTCTTGTTGGCTACACCTTC. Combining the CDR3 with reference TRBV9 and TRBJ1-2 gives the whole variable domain DSGVTQTPKHLITATGQRVTLRCSPRSGDLSVYWYQQSLDQGLQFLIQYYNGEERAKGNILERFSAQQFPDLHSELNLSSLELGDSALYFCASSSSRVSLVGYTFGSGTRLTVV.

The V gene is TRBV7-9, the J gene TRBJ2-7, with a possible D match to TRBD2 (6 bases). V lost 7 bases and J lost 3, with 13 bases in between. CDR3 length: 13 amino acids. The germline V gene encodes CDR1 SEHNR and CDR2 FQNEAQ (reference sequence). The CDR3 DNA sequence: TGTGCCAGCACCGGAGGGAACTTCTACGAGCAGTACTTC. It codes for CASTGGNFYEQYF.

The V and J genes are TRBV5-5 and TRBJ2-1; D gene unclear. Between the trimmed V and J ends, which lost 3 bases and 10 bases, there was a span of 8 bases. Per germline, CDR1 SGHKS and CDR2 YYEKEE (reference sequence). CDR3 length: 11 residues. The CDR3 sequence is CASSWVREQFF. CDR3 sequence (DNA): TGTGCCAGCAGCTGGGTGAGGGAGCAGTTCTTC.

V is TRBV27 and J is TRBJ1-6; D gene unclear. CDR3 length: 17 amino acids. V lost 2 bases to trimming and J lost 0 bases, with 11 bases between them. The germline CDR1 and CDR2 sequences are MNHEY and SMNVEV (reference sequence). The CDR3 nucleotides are TGTGCCAGCAGTTTAAGTAGAGGGAGCTCCTATAATTCACCCCTCCACTTT. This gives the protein CASSLSRGSSYNSPLHF.

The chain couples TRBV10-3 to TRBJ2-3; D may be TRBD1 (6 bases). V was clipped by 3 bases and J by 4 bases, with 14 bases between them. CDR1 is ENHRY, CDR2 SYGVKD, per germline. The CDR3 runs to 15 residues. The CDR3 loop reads CAISDGGARADTQYF. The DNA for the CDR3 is TGTGCCATCAGTGATGGGGGCGCCCGGGCAGATACGCAGTATTTT.

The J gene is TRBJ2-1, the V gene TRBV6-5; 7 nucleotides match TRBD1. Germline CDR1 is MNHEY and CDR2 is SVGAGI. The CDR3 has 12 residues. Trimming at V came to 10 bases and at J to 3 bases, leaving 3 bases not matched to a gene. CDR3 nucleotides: TGTGCCACCCACAGGGGCTACAATGAGCAGTTCTTC. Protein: CATHRGYNEQFF.